The 17 T cell receptor beta chains listed next were all sequenced from one sample in a study of blood T cell repertoires in COVID-19. The method was immunoSEQ multiplex PCR; TCRdb's version includes in-frame clones alone and lacks a portion of them. The data contain some 180,000 clones, around 85% of them singletons. Sequencing was done on a sample of peripheral blood. Source of these receptors: an older woman with acute or convalescent COVID-19.

The rearrangement joins TRBV5-4 to TRBJ2-1, with 12 bases that match TRBD2. The CDR3 sequence is 14 residues long. The V gene end was trimmed by 4 bases and the J gene end by 4 bases; junction bases not matched to a gene: 0. From germline, CDR1 is SGHNT and CDR2 YYREEE (reference sequence). The CDR3 spells CASSTSGRYNEQFF. DNA for the CDR3: TGTGCCAGCAGCACTAGCGGGAGGTACAATGAGCAGTTCTTC.

The V and J genes are TRBV4-2 and TRBJ1-6; possibly TRBD1 for D (6 bases). In germline, CDR1 is LGHNA, CDR2 YNFKEQ. This CDR3 is 17 amino acids long. V was pared by 0 bases and J by 5 bases, with 14 bases between. Written as DNA, the CDR3 is TGTGCCAGCAGCCAAGATGTATCAGGGGCGAATAATTCACCCCTCCACTTT. As protein: CASSQDVSGANNSPLHF.

V and J are TRBV5-1 and TRBJ1-1; 8 bases line up with TRBD1. This CDR3 contains 15 residues. V lost 2 bases and J lost 1; bases outside the gene matches: 4. The germline V gene encodes CDR1 SGHRS and CDR2 YFSETQ. Here the CDR3 DNA reads TGCGCCAGCAGCTTACGGACAGGGCCGAACACTGAAGCTTTCTTT. Translating gives CASSLRTGPNTEAFF.

V gene TRBV5-5 combines with J gene TRBJ2-5, with 7 bases fitting TRBD2. Germline V lookup: CDR1 SGHKS, CDR2 YYEKEE (reference sequence). The CDR3 totals 16 residues. Trimming cost V 0 bases and J 5 bases; bases outside gene matches: 10. This CDR3 reads CASSLDTSVGEETQYF. CDR3 sequence (DNA): TGTGCCAGCAGCTTGGACACTAGCGTAGGCGAGGAGACCCAGTACTTC.

The rearrangement links TRBV7-9 to TRBJ1-4; tentatively, D is TRBD1 (5 bases). This CDR3 spans 14 amino acids. Germline V gene data show CDR1 as SEHNR and CDR2 as FQNEAQ (reference sequence). Between the trimmed V and J ends, which lost 1 base and 2 bases, there was a span of 5 bases. The CDR3 DNA is TGTGCCAGCAGCTTAGGACAGACTAATGAAAAACTGTTTTTT. Translated: CASSLGQTNEKLFF.

The genes are TRBV10-3 and TRBJ2-1; D might be TRBD2 (7 bases). With 2 bases removed from V and 9 bases from J, the gap between germline ends came to 14 bases. Germline CDR1 reads ENHRY; CDR2 reads SYGVKD. This CDR3 spans 14 amino acids. CDR3 DNA sequence: TGTGCCATCAGTGAGCTTCAAAGGGGGGGTGAGCAGTTCTTC. Its protein is CAISELQRGGEQFF.

The V call is TRBV6-5, the J call TRBJ1-1; D is ambiguous. CDR1 MNHEY and CDR2 SVGAGI come from the germline V gene. V was clipped by 2 bases and J by 1 base, with 14 bases between them. The CDR3 is 16 residues long. CDR3 region: CASSYGLGSPNTEAFF. The CDR3 DNA reads TGTGCCAGCAGTTACGGCCTCGGGAGCCCGAACACTGAAGCTTTCTTT.

The rearrangement joins TRBV6-5 to TRBJ1-4, with D possibly TRBD1 on 5 matching bases. This CDR3 spans 15 amino acids. V lost 0 bases to trimming and J lost 8 bases, with 13 bases between them. The V gene's germline CDR1 is MNHEY and CDR2 SVGAGI. For the CDR3, the DNA is TGTGCCAGCAGTTACTCGGGGGGACGGTACGAAAAACTGTTTTTT. Protein product: CASSYSGGRYEKLFF.

V usage is TRBV2 and J usage is TRBJ1-4; unclear D gene. This CDR3 has 12 residues. Trimming left V 6 bases short and J 3 bases short, with 5 bases between. Germline V gene sequence: CDR1 SNHLY, CDR2 FYNNEI. For the CDR3, the DNA is TGTGCCAGCAGGCGAGCTAATGAAAAACTGTTTTTT. Residues: CASRRANEKLFF.

The CDR3 is CASSQFGNSPLHF. CDR3 nucleotides: TGTGCCAGCAGCCAATTCGGGAATTCACCCCTCCACTTT. The chain has TRBV3-1 (or the pseudogene TRBV3-2) and TRBJ1-6; D uncertain. Trimming left V 2 bases short and J 7 bases short, with 6 bases between. The CDR3 is 13 residues long. Germline values: CDR1 LGHDT, CDR2 YNNKEL (reference sequence).

The chain has TRBV11-1 and TRBJ2-7; no firm D call. Trimming cost V 5 bases and J 3 bases, with 8 bases left between them. Germline V gene lookup returns CDR1 SGHAT and CDR2 FQDESV (reference sequence). CDR3 length equals 12 residues. CDR3 coding DNA: TGTGCCAGCAGCCACAGCAGCTACGAGCAGTACGTC. Translation: CASSHSSYEQYV.

The chain joins TRBV3-1 (or the pseudogene TRBV3-2) to TRBJ1-5; the D gene is possibly TRBD1 (6 bases). The V end lost 4 bases, the J end lost 4 bases, and 11 bases lay between the germline ends. The CDR3 consists of 14 residues. Looked up from germline, CDR1 is LGHDT and CDR2 is YNNKEL (reference sequence). The CDR3 loop is CASSRQGSNQPQHF. The CDR3 DNA follows: TGTGCCAGCAGCCGCCAGGGGAGTAATCAGCCCCAGCATTTT.

This chain joins TRBV18 and TRBJ1-5; D remains unclear. Trimming removed 1 base at V and 3 bases at J, with 13 bases between. The CDR3 runs to 16 residues. Germline CDR1 reads KGHSH; CDR2 reads LQKENI. The CDR3 reads CASSPQVAPNNQPQHF. The CDR3 DNA sequence: TGTGCCAGCTCACCACAGGTAGCCCCCAACAATCAGCCCCAGCATTTT.

V usage is TRBV6-5 and J usage is TRBJ2-7; 10 bases line up with TRBD1. The CDR3 spans 14 residues. CDR1 and CDR2 from the germline V gene are MNHEY and SVGAGI. V was clipped by 6 bases and J by 1 base; unmatched bases: 3. CDR3 bases: TGTGCCAGCAGCGGGACAGGGGCTTCCTACGAGCAGTACGTC. This gives the protein CASSGTGASYEQYV.

This rearrangement joins TRBV20-1 to TRBJ2-7; a possible D gene is TRBD1 (5 bases). The CDR3 runs to 12 residues. Germline V gives CDR1 DFQATT, CDR2 SNEGSKA (reference sequence). The germline V and J ends were trimmed by 3 bases and 0 bases, with 6 bases remaining between them. The CDR3 loop is CSASRGSYEQYF. Here the CDR3 DNA reads TGCAGTGCTAGTAGGGGCTCCTACGAGCAGTACTTC.

CDR3 region: CASSLRRGSPFYGYTF. CDR3 sequence (DNA): TGTGCCAGCAGTTTAAGGAGAGGGAGCCCCTTCTATGGCTACACCTTC. The chain uses TRBV27 and TRBJ1-2; the D is unclear. CDR1 is MNHEY, CDR2 SMNVEV, per germline (reference sequence). V dropped 2 bases and J dropped 4 bases, with 17 bases sitting between them. The CDR3 is 16 residues long.

The CDR3 is CASTSPPGELFF. CDR3 bases: TGTGCCAGCACCTCCCCCCCCGGGGAGCTGTTTTTT. The chain recombines TRBV11-3 with TRBJ2-2, with D uncertain. With 7 bases removed from V and 6 bases from J, the gap between germline ends came to 9 bases. The CDR3 is made up of 12 amino acids. Germline CDR1 reads SGHNT; CDR2 reads YENEEA. Combining the CDR3 with reference TRBV11-3 and TRBJ2-2 gives the whole variable domain EAGVVQSPRYKIIEKKQPVAFWCNPISGHNTLYWYLQNLGQGPELLIRYENEEAVDDSQLPKDRFSAERLKGVDSTLKIQPAELGDSAVYLCASTSPPGELFFGEGSRLTVL.